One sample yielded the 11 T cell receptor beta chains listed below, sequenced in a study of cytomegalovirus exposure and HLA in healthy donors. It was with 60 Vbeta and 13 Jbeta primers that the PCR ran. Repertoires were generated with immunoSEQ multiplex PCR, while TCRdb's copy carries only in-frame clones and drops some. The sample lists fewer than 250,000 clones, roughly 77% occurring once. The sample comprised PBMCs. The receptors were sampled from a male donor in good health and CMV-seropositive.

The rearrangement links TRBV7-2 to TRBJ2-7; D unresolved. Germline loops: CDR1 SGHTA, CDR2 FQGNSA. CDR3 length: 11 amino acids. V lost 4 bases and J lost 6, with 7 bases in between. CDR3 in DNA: TGTGCCAGCAGCTCCCCCCGCGAGCAGTACTTC. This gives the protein CASSSPREQYF.

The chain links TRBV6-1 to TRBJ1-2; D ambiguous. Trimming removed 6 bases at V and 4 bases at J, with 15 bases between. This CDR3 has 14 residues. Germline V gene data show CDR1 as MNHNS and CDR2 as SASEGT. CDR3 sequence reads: CASRLSGAFYGYTF. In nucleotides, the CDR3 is TGTGCCAGCAGACTTAGTGGAGCTTTCTATGGCTACACCTTC.

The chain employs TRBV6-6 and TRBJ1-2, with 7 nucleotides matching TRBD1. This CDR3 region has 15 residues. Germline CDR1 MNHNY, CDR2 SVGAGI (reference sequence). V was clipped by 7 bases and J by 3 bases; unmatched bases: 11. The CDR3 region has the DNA TGTGCCAGCACCAGTGGACAGGTTCGTCACTATGGCTACACCTTC. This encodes CASTSGQVRHYGYTF.

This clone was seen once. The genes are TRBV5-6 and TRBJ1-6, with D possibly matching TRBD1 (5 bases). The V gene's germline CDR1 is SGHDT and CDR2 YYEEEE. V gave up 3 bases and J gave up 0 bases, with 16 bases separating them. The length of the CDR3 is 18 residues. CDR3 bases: TGTGCCAGCAGCTCTGGCCAGGGTTTCGGCTCCTATAATTCACCCCTCCACTTT. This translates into CASSSGQGFGSYNSPLHF.

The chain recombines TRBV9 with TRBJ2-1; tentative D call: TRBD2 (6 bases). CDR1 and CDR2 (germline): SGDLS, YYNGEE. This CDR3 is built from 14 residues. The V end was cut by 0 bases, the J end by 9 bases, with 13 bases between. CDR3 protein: CASSVGLGGPEQFF. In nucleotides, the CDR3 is TGTGCCAGCAGCGTAGGGCTAGGAGGGCCTGAGCAGTTCTTC.

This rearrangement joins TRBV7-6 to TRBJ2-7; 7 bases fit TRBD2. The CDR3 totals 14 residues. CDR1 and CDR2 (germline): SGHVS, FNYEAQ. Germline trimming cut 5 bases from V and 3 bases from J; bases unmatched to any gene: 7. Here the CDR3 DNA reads TGTGCCAGCAGCCGCCTCGGCGGGAGCTACGAGCAGTACTTC. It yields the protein CASSRLGGSYEQYF.

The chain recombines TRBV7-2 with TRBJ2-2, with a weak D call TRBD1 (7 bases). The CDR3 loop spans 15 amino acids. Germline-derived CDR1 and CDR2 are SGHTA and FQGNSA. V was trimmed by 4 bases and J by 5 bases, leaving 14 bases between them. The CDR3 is CASSYRQGGTGELFF. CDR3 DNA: TGTGCCAGCAGCTACAGACAGGGAGGTACCGGGGAGCTGTTTTTT.

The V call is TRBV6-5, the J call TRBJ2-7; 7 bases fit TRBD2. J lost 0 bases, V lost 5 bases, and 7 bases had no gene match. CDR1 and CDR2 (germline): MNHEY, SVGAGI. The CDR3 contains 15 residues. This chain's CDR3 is CASSRPGGNSYEQYF. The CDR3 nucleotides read TGTGCCAGCAGTCGCCCCGGGGGGAACTCCTACGAGCAGTACTTC.

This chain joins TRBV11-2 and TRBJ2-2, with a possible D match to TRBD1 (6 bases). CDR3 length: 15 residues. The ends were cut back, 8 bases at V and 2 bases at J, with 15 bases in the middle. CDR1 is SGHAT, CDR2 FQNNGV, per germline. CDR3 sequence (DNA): TGTGCCAGCCCCTTGACAGGTTCTAACACCGGGGAGCTGTTTTTT. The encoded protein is CASPLTGSNTGELFF.

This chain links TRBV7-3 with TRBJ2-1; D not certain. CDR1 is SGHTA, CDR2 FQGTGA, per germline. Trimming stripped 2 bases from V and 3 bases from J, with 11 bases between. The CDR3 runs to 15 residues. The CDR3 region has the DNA TGTGCCAGCAGCTTATCTGCGGCATACTACAATGAGCAGTTCTTC. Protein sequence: CASSLSAAYYNEQFF.

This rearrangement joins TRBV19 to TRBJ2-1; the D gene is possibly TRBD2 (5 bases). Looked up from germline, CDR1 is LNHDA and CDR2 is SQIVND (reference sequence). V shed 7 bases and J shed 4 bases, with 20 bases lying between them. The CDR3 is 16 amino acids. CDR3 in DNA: TGTGCCAGTAACCCCTCGCTTGGCGGGCGATACAATGAGCAGTTCTTC. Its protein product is CASNPSLGGRYNEQFF.